In this sample, the clone carrying this TCR beta chain turned up many times. Trimming left V 1 base short and J 6 bases short, with 14 bases between. Germline loops: CDR1 DFQATT, CDR2 SNEGSKA (reference sequence). The CDR3 contains 14 residues. The data were obtained in a study of T-cell reconstitution after alpha-beta-depleted transplantation in children. Unique molecular identifiers were used in preparing the TCRbeta library. TCRdb analysed the PCR reads with MiXCR anew, one entry per CDR3 protein. Found here are around 200,000 distinct CDR3 sequences, around 6.8% of them singletons; the top ten hold approximately 2.9%.

The genes are TRBV20-1 and TRBJ2-3, with D unclear. This sequence was found in a human donor who donated a stem cell graft to a child with Wiskott-Aldrich syndrome. Sequencing used PBMCs from the stem cell graft donor, obtained from the stem cell graft. DNA of the CDR3: TGCAGTGCTAGAGTTTCACCGGTCAGCGATACGCAGTATTTT. Translated: CSARVSPVSDTQYF.